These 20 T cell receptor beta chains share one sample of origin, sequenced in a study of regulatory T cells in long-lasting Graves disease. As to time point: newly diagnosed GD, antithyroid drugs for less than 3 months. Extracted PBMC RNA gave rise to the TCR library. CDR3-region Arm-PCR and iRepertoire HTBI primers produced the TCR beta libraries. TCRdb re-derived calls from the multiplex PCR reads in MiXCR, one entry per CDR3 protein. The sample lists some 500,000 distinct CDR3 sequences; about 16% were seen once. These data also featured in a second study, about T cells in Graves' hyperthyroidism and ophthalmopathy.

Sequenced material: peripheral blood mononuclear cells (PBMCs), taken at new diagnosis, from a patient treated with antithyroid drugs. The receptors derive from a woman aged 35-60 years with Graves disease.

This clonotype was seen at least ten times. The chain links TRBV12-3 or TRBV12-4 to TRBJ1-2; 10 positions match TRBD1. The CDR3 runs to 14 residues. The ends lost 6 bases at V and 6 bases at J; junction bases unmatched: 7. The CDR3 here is CASSLGDRGHGYTF. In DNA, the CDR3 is TGTGCCAGCAGCCTTGGGGACAGGGGTCATGGCTACACCTTC.

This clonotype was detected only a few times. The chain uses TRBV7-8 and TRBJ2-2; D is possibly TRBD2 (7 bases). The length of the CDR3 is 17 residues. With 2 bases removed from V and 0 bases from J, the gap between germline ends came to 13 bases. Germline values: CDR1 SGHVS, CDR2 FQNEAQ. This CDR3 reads CASSLFVGGPNTGELFF. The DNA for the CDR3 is TGTGCCAGCAGCTTATTTGTGGGGGGGCCGAACACCGGGGAGCTGTTTTTT.

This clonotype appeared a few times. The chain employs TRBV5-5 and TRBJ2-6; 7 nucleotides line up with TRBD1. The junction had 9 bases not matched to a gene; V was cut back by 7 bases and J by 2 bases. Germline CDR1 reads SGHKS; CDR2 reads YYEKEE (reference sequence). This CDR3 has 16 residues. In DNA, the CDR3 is TGTGCCAGCGCCCGGGACAGAATCCCTGGGGCCAACGTCCTGACTTTC. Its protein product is CASARDRIPGANVLTF.

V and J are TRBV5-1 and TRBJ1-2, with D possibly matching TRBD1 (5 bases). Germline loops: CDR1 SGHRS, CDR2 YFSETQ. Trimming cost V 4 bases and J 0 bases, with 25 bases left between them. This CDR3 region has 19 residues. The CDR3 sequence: CASSGLYEGFRAANYGYTF. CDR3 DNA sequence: TGCGCCAGCAGCGGTCTATACGAGGGATTCAGGGCAGCTAACTATGGCTACACCTTC.

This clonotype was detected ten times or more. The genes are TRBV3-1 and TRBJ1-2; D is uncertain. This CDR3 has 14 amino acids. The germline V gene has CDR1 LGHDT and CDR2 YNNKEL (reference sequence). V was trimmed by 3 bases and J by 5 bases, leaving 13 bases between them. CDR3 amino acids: CASSQTTGVYGYTF. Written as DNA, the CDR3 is TGTGCCAGCAGCCAGACCACCGGGGTTTATGGCTACACCTTC.

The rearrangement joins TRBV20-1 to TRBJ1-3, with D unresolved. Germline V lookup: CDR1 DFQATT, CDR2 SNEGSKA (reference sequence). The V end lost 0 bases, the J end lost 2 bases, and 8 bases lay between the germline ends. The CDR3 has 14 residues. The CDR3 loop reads CSARDGLAGNTIYF. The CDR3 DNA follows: TGCAGTGCTAGAGACGGTTTGGCTGGAAACACCATATATTTT.

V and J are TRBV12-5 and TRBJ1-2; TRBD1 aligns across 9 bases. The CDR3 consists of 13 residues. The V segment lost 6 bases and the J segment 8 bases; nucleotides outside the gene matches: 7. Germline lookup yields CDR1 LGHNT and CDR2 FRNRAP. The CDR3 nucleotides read TGTGCTAGTGGCACCACAGGGGGCACCGGCTACACCTTC. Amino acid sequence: CASGTTGGTGYTF. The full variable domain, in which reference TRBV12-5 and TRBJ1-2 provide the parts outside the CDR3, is DARVTQTPRHKVTEMGQEVTMRCQPILGHNTVFWYRQTMMQGLELLAYFRNRAPLDDSGMPKDRFSAEMPDATLATLKIQPSEPRDSAVYFCASGTTGGTGYTFGSGTRLTVV.

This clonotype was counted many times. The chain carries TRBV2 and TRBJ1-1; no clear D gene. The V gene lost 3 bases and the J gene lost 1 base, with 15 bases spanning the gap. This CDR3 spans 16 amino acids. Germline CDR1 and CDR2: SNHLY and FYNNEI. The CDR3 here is CASSEGGMLKNTEAFF. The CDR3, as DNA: TGTGCCAGCAGTGAGGGAGGGATGCTGAAGAACACTGAAGCTTTCTTT.

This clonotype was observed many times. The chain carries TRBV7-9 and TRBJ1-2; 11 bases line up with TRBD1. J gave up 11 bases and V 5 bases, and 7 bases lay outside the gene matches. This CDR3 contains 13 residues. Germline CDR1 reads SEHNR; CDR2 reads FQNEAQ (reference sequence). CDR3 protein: CASSLGQGAGYTF. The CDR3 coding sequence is TGTGCCAGCAGCCTCGGACAGGGGGCTGGTTACACCTTC.

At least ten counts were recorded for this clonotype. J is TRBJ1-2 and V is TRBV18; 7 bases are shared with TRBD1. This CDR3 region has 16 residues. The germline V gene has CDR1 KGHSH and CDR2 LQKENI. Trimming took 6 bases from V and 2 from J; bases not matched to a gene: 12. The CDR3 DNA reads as TGTGCCAGCTCGCCCACTCCCGGGACAGTAAACTATGGCTACACCTTC. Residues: CASSPTPGTVNYGYTF.

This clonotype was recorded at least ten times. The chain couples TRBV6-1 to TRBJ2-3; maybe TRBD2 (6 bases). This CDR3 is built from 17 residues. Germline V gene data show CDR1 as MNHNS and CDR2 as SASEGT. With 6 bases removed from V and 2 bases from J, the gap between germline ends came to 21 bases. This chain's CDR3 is CASRSLLAGKATDTQYF. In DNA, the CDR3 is TGTGCCAGCAGGTCCCTTTTGGCGGGGAAGGCCACAGATACGCAGTATTTT.

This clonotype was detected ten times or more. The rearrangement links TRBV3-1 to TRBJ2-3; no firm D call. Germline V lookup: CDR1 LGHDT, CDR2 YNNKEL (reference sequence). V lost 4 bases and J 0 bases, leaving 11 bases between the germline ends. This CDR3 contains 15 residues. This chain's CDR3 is CASSPSHGSTDTQYF. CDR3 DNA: TGTGCCAGCAGCCCCTCGCACGGTAGCACAGATACGCAGTATTTT.

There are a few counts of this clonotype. Written as DNA, the CDR3 is TGTGCCAGTAGTCCTTGGGACAGGGTAACCGGGGAGCTGTTTTTT. This codes for CASSPWDRVTGELFF. This chain uses TRBV19 with TRBJ2-2; the match to TRBD1 covers 9 bases. The CDR3 is 15 amino acids. V trimming: 5 bases; J trimming: 5 bases; junction bases outside the gene matches: 6. CDR1 LNHDA and CDR2 SQIVND come from the germline V gene (reference sequence).

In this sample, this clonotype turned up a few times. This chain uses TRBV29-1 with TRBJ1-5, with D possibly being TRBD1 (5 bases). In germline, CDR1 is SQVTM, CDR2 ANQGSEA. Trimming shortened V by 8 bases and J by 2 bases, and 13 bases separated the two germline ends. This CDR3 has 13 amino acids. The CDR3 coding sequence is TGCAGCACGGGGGAAGGGGGCAATCAGCCCCAGCATTTT. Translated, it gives CSTGEGGNQPQHF.

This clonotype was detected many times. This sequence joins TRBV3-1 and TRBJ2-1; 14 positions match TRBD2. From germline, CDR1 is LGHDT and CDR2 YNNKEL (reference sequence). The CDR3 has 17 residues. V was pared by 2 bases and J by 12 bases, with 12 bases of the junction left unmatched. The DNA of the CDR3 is TGTGCCAGCAGCCAATCGACTAGCGGGAGGGCCTGGAGCGGGCAGTTCTTC. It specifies CASSQSTSGRAWSGQFF.

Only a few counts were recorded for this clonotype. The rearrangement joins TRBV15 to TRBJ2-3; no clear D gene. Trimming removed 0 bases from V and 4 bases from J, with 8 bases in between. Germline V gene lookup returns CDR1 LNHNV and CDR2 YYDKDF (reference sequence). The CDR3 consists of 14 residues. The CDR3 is CATSRDLGSDTQYF. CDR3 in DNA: TGTGCCACCAGCAGAGATCTTGGTTCAGATACGCAGTATTTT.

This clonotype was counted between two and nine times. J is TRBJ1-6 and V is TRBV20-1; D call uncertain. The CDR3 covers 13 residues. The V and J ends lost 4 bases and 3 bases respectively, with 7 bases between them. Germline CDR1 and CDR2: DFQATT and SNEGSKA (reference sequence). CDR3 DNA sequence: TGCAGTGCTATAGTAGACTATAATTCACCCCTCCACTTT. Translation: CSAIVDYNSPLHF.

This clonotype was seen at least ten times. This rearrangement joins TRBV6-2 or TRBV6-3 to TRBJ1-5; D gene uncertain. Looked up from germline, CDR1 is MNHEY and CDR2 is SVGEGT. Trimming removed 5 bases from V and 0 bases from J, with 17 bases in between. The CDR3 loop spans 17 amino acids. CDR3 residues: CASSERAGRISNQPQHF. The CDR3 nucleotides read TGTGCCAGCAGTGAAAGGGCGGGGAGGATTAGCAATCAGCCCCAGCATTTT.

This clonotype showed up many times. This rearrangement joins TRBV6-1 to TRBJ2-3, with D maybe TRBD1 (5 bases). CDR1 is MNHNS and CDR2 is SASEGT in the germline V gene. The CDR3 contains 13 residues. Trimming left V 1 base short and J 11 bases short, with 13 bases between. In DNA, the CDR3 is TGTGCCAGCAGTGAAGTACAGGCTAAAAAGCAGTATTTT. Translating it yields CASSEVQAKKQYF.

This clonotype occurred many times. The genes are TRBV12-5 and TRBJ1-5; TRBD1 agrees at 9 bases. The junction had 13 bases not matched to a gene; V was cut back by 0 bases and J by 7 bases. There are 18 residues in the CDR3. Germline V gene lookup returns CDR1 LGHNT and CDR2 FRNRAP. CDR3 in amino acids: CASGLVLVGQGMAQPQHF. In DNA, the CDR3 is TGTGCTAGTGGTTTGGTACTGGTAGGACAGGGGATGGCGCAGCCCCAGCATTTT.